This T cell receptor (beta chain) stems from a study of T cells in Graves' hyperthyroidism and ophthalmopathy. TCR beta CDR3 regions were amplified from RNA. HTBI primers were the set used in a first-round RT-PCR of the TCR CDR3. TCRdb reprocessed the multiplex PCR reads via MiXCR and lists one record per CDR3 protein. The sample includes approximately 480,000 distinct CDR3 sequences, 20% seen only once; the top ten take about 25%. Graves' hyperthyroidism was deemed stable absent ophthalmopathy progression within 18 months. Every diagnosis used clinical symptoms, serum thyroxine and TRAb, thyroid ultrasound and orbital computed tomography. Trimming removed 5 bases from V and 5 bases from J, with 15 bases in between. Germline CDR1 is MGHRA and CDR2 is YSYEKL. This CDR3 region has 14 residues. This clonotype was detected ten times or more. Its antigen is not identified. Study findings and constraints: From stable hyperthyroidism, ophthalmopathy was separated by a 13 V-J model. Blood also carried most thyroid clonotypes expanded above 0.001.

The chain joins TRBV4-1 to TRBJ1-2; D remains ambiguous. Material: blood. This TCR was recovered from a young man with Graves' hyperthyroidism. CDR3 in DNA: TGCGCCAGCAGCTCAACGCGGGCCGGGTATGGCTACACCTTC. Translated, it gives CASSSTRAGYGYTF.